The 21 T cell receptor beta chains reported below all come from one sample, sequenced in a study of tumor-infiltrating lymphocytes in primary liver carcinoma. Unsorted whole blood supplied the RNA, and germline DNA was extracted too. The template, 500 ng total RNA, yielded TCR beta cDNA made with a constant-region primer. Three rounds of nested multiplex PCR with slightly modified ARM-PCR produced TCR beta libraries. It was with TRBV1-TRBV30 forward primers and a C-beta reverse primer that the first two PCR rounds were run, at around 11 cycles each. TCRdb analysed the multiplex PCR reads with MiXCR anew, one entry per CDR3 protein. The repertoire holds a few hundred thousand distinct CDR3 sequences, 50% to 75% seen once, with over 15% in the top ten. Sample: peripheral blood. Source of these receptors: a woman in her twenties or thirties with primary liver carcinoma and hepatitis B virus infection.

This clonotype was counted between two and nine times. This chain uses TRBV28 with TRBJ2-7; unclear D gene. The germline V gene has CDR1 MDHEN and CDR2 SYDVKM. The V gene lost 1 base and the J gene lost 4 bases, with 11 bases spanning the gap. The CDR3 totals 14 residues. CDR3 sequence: CASSLLMGPYEQYF. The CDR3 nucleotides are TGTGCCAGCAGTTTATTGATGGGCCCTTACGAGCAGTACTTC.

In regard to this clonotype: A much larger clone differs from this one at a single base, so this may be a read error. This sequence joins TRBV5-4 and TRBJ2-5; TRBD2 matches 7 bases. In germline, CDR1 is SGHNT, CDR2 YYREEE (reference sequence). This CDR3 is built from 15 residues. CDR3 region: CASGGNSGPQEIQYF. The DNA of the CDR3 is TGTGCCAGCGGGGGTAATAGCGGGCCCCAAGAGATCCAGTACTTC.

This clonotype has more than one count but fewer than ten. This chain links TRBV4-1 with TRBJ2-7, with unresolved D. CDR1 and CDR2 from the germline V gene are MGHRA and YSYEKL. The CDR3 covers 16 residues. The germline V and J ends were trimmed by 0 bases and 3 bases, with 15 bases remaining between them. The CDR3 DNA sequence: TGCGCCAGCAGCCAAGATACCAGACTTGGGTACTACGAGCAGTACTTC. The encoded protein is CASSQDTRLGYYEQYF.

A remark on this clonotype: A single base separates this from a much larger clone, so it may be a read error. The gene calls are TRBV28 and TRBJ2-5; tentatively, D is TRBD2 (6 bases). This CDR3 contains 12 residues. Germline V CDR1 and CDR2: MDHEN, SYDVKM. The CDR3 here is CASSSPRETQHF. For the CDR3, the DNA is TGTGCCAGCAGTTCCCCTCGGGAGACCCAGCACTTC.

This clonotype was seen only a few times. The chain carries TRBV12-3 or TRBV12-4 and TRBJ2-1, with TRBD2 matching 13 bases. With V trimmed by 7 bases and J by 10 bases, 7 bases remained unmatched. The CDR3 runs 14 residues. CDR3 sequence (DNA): TGTGCCAGCACCCTACCACTAGCGGGAGGGGAGCAGTTCTTC. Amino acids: CASTLPLAGGEQFF.

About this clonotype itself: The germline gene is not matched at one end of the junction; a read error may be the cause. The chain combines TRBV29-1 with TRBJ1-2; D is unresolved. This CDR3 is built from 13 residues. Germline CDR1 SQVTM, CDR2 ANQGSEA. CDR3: CSVERPQGYGYTF. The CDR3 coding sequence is TGTAGCGTTGAAAGACCCCAAGGCTATGGCTACACCTTC.

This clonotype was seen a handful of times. CDR3 residues: CASNRSPGETQYF. In DNA, the CDR3 is TGTGCCAGTAATCGGTCCCCGGGGGAGACCCAGTACTTC. The V gene is TRBV6-1, the J gene TRBJ2-5, with TRBD2 as a possible D gene (5 bases). Germline CDR1 and CDR2: MNHNS and SASEGT. The germline V and J ends were trimmed by 9 bases and 5 bases, with 16 bases remaining between them. This CDR3 has 13 residues.

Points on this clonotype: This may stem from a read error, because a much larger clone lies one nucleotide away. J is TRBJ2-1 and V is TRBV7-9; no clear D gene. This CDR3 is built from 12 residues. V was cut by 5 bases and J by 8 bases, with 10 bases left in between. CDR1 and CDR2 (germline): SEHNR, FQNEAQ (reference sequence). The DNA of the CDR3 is TGTGCCAGCAGCCCTTTATTCGATGAGCAGTTCTTC. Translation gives CASSPLFDEQFF.

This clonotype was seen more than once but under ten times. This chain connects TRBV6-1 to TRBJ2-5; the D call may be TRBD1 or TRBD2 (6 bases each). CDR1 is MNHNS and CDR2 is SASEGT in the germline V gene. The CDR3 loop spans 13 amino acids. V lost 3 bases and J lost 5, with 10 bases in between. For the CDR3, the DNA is TGTGCCAGCAGTGACGGGGGCTGGGAGACCCAGTACTTC. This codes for CASSDGGWETQYF.

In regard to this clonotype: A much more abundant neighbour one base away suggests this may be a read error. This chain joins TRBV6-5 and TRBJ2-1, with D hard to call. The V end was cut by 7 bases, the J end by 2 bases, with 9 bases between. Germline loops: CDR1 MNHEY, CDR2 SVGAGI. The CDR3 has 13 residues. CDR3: CASKSRPYNEQFF. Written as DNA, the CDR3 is TGTGCCAGCAAGTCGCGGCCCTACAATGAGCAGTTCTTC.

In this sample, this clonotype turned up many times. The DNA for the CDR3 is TGTGCCAGCAGCACCAGGGGTGGGCGTCTCTATAATTCACCCCTCCACTTT. Translated, it gives CASSTRGGRLYNSPLHF. The genes are TRBV11-2 and TRBJ1-6, with D possibly being TRBD1 (6 bases). V was shortened by 5 bases and J by 3 bases, with 17 bases between the two germline ends. Germline assignment: CDR1 SGHAT and CDR2 FQNNGV. The CDR3 is 17 residues long.

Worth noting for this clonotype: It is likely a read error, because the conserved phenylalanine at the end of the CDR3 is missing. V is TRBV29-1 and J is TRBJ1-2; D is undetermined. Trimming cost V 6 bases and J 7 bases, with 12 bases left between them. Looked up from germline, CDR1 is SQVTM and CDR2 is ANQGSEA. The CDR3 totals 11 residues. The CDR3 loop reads CSVPALFGYTS. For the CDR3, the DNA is TGCAGCGTCCCCGCATTGTTTGGCTACACCTCC.

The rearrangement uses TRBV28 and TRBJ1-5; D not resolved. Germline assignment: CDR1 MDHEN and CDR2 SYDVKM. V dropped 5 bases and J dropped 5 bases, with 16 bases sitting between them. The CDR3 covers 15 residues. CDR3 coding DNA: TGTGCCAGCAGTCGCCCCGGGGAGGTAGATCAGCCCCAGCATTTT. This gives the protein CASSRPGEVDQPQHF.

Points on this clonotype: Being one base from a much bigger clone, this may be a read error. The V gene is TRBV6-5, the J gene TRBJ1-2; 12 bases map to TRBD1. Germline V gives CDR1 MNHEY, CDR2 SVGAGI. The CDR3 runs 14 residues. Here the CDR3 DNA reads TGTGCCGGCAGCCCGGGACAGGGGGCCTATGGCTACACCTTC. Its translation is CAGSPGQGAYGYTF.

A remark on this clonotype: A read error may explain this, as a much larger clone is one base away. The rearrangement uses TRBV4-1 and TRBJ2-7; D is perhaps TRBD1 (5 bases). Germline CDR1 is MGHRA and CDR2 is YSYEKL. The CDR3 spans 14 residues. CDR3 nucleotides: TGCGCCAGCAGCCAAGATTTGGGCAGGGCCGAGCGGTACTTC. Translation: CASSQDLGRAERYF.

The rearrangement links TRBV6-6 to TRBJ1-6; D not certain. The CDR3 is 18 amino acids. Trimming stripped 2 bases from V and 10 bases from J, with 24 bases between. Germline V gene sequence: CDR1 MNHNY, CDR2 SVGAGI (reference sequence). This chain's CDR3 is CASSYPEDDRLGKSPLHF. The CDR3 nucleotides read TGTGCCAGCAGTTACCCTGAAGACGACCGACTAGGCAAATCACCCCTCCACTTT.

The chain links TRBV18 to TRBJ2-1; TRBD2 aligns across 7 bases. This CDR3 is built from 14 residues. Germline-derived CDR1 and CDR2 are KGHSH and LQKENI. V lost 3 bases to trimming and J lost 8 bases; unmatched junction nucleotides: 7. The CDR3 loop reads CASSPGGGSYEQFF. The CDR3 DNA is TGTGCCAGCTCACCGGGCGGGGGAAGTTATGAGCAGTTCTTC. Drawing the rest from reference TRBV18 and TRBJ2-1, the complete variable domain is NAGVMQNPRHLVRRRGQEARLRCSPMKGHSHVYWYRQLPEEGLKFMVYLQKENIIDESGMPKERFSAEFPKEGPSILRIQQVVRGDSAAYFCASSPGGGSYEQFFGPGTRLTVL.

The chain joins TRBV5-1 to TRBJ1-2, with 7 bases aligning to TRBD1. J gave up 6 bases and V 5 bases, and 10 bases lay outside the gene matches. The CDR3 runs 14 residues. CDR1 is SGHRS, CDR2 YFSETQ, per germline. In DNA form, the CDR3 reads TGCGCCAGCAGTCCCTATGGGACAGAGGATGGCTACACCTTC. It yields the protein CASSPYGTEDGYTF.

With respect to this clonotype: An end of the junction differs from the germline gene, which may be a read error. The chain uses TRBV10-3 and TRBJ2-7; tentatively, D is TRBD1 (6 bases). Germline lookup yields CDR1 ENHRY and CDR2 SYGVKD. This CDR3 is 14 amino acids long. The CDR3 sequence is CAISEEGVTYEHYF. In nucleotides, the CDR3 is TGTGCCATCAGTGAGGAGGGGGTCACCTACGAGCACTACTTC.

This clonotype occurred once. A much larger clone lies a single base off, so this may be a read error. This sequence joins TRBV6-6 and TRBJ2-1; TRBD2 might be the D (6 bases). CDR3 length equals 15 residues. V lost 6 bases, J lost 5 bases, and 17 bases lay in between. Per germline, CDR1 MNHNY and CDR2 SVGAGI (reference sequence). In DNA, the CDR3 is TGTGCCAGCAGCCCTAGCGAGAGTCGGGACAATGAGCAGTTCTTC. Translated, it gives CASSPSESRDNEQFF.

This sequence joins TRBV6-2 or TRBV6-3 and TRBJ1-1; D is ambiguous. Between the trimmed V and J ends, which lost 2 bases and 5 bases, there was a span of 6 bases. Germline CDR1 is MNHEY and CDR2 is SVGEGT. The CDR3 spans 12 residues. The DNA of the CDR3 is TGTGCCAGCAGTTACAGGCGGACTGAAGCTTTCTTT. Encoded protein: CASSYRRTEAFF.